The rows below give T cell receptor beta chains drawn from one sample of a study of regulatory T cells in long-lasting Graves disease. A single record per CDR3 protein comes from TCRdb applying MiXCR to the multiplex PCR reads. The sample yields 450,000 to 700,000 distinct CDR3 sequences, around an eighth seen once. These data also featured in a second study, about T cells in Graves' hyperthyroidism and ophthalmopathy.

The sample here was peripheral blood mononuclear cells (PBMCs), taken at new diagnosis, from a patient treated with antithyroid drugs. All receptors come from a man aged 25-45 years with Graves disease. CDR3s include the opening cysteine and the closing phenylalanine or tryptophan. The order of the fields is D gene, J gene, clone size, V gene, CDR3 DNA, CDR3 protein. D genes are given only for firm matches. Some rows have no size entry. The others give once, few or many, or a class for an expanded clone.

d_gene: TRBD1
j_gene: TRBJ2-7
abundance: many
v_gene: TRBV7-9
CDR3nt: TGTGCCAGCGGGGGACAGGGACAAAGCTCCTACGAGCAGTACTTC
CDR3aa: CASGGQGQSSYEQYF

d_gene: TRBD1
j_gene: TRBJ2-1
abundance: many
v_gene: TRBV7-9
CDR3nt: TGTGCCAGCAGCTCTGGCCGGTTGGGACAGGGCCACAATGAGCAGTTCTTC
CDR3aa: CASSSGRLGQGHNEQFF

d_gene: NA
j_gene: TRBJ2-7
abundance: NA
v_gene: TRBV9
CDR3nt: TGTGCCAGCAGCGTAGCGGGGACCCGCTCCTACGAGCAGTACTTC
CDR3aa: CASSVAGTRSYEQYF

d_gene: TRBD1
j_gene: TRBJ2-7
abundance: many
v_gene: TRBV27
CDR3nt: TGTGCCAGCAGTCCCTCAAGTGGACAGGGTATGGACGAGCAGTACTTC
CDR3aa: CASSPSSGQGMDEQYF

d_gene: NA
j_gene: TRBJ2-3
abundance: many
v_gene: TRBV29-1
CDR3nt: TGCAGCGTTGAGACTCCTGCTAGCACAGATACGCAGTATTTT
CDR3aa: CSVETPASTDTQYF

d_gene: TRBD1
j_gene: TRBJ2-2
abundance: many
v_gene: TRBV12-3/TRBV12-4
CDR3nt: TGTGCCAGCAGTTTGTTCCCTGAGGGGGCGCTCACCGGGGAGCTGTTTTTT
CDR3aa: CASSLFPEGALTGELFF

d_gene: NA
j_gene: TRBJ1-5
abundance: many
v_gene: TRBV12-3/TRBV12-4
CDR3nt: TGTGCCAGCAGCTTAGCCGGGGGGGGCAATCAGCCCCAGCATTTT
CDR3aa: CASSLAGGGNQPQHF

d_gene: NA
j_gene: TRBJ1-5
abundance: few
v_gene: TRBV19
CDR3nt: TGTGCCAGTAGTATAGATGGAAATACAGATCAGCCCCAGCATTTT
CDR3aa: CASSIDGNTDQPQHF

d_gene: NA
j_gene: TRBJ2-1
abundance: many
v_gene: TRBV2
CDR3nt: TGTGCCAGCAGTGAAGCCCTGAATGAGCAGTTCTTC
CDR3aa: CASSEALNEQFF

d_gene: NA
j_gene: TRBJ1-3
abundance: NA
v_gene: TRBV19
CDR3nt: TGTACCAGTAGTTCCGGAATCTCTGGAAACACCATATATTTT
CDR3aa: CTSSSGISGNTIYF

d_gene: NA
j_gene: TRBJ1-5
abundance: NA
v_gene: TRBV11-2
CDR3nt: TGTGCCAGCAGCCAAGATCCAGGGCAAACTCAGCCCCAGCATTTT
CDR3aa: CASSQDPGQTQPQHF

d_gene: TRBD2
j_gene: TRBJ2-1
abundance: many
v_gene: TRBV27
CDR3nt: TGTGCCAGCTCACGCCAGCGGGAGTCAGGTGAGCAGTTCTTC
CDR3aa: CASSRQRESGEQFF

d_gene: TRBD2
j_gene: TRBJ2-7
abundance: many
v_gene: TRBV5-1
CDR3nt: TGCGCCAGCAGCTTGGCCAAGCGGGAGGGGATTACGCACTACGAGCAGTACTTC
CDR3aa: CASSLAKREGITHYEQYF

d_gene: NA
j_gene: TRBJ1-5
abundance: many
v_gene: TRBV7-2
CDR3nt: TGTGCCAGCAGCATCTCCCTATATAGCAATCAGCCCCAGCATTTT
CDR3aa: CASSISLYSNQPQHF

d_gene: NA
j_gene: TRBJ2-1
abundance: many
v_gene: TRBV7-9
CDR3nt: TGTGCCAGCAGAGCGGACTTCAGCTCCTACAATGAGCAGTTCTTC
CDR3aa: CASRADFSSYNEQFF

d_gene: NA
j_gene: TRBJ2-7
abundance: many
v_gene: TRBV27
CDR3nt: TGTGCCAGCAGTGTTCTGGGCGGGGCGCAGTACGAGCAGTACTTC
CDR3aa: CASSVLGGAQYEQYF

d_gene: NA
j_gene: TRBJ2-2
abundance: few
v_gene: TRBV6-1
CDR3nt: TGTGCCAGCAATGAGAACCCGGCCCCCGGGGAGCTGTTTTTT
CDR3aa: CASNENPAPGELFF